A single sample is the source of the 29 T cell receptor beta chains below, sequenced in a study of response to subunit inactivated influenza vaccine. TCRdb re-called the RT-PCR reads with MiXCR, one entry per CDR3 protein. The sample records over 750,000 distinct CDR3 sequences, 20% to 25% being singletons. The sequencing here drew on PBMCs from blood, taken 5 to 6 days after vaccination. The source is a man aged 50 or older who received an inactivated influenza vaccine.

The chain couples TRBV5-1 to TRBJ1-4, with a weak D call TRBD1 (5 bases). V was clipped by 2 bases and J by 3 bases, with 11 bases between them. Looked up from germline, CDR1 is SGHRS and CDR2 is YFSETQ. The CDR3 has 15 residues. Written as DNA, the CDR3 is TGCGCCAGCAGCTTAGTTGGGGACTCTAATGAAAAACTGTTTTTT. Protein sequence: CASSLVGDSNEKLFF.

About this clonotype itself: Its ends do not fully match the called genes, so a read error is possible. This chain connects TRBV7-2 to TRBJ2-3; perhaps TRBD1 as D (7 bases). This CDR3 comprises 14 residues. CDR1 and CDR2 from the germline V gene are SGHTA and FQGNSA. The CDR3 loop reads CASSIAGGQDTQYF. The DNA for the CDR3 is TGTGCCAGCAGCATAGCAGGGGGGCAAGATACGCAGTATTTT.

In this sample, this clonotype turned up many times. An end of the junction does not agree with germline; a read error may underlie this. The chain combines TRBV5-1 with TRBJ1-1; tentative D call: TRBD1 (6 bases). From germline, CDR1 is SGHRS and CDR2 YFSETQ. The CDR3 extends over 13 amino acids. The CDR3 nucleotides read TGTGCCAGCAGTCCGACAGGGAACACTGAAGCTTTCTTT. Residues: CASSPTGNTEAFF.

This clonotype occurred a few times. The chain combines TRBV20-1 with TRBJ2-7, with D possibly being TRBD2 (6 bases). Deletions cut 3 bases from V and 3 bases from J, with 15 bases between. The CDR3 contains 14 residues. CDR1 is DFQATT, CDR2 SNEGSKA, per germline (reference sequence). DNA of the CDR3: TGCAGTGCTAGTGAAGACGGAGGGAGCTACGAGCAGTACTTC. It yields the protein CSASEDGGSYEQYF.

CDR3 bases: TGCAGTGCTATAGACAGGGAAAGGCCCTACGAGCAGTACTTC. Encoded protein: CSAIDRERPYEQYF. The chain employs TRBV20-1 and TRBJ2-7; 7 bases match TRBD1. This CDR3 has 14 residues. Germline CDR1 DFQATT, CDR2 SNEGSKA (reference sequence). V shed 4 bases, J shed 2 bases, and the junction held 8 bases outside the gene matches.

This rearrangement joins TRBV15 to TRBJ2-1; maybe TRBD2 (6 bases). The CDR3 is 16 amino acids. Germline V lookup: CDR1 LNHNV, CDR2 YYDKDF (reference sequence). The V end was cut by 1 base, the J end by 0 bases, with 10 bases between. This chain's CDR3 is CATSRAGVGSYNEQFF. The CDR3 nucleotides read TGTGCCACCAGCAGAGCGGGAGTGGGCTCCTACAATGAGCAGTTCTTC.

This clonotype occurred a few times. The gene calls are TRBV20-1 and TRBJ2-7; the D gene could be TRBD1 or TRBD2 (5 bases each). V was shortened by 0 bases and J by 2 bases, with 11 bases between the two germline ends. Germline CDR1 and CDR2: DFQATT and SNEGSKA (reference sequence). This CDR3 spans 14 amino acids. The CDR3 bases are TGCAGTGCTAGAGATCGGGGCCTGACCTACGAGCAGTACTTC. Translating gives CSARDRGLTYEQYF.

This clonotype has more than one count but fewer than ten. This chain connects TRBV28 to TRBJ1-5; maybe TRBD1 (6 bases). The ends were cut back, 2 bases at V and 7 bases at J, with 15 bases in the middle. CDR1 MDHEN and CDR2 SYDVKM come from the germline V gene. This CDR3 is 15 amino acids long. CDR3 protein: CASSLIGGPEQPQHF. The DNA of the CDR3 is TGTGCCAGCAGTTTAATCGGGGGGCCGGAACAGCCCCAGCATTTT.

The DNA for the CDR3 is TGTGCCAGCAGTCGATGGGGGGGACCGAGGGAAGCTTTCTTT. Encoded protein: CASSRWGGPREAFF. The chain recombines TRBV12-3 or TRBV12-4 with TRBJ1-1; D perhaps matches TRBD1 (5 bases). This CDR3 comprises 14 residues. V lost 5 bases, J lost 8 bases, and 18 bases lay in between.

J is TRBJ1-1 and V is TRBV29-1; no definite D call. The germline gives CDR1 SQVTM, CDR2 ANQGSEA. Trimming pared 6 bases from V and 1 base from J, leaving 12 bases between. The CDR3 contains 13 residues. The CDR3 sequence: CSVNPYRNTEAFF. CDR3 nucleotides: TGCAGCGTCAACCCTTACAGGAACACTGAAGCTTTCTTT.

This clonotype was observed a handful of times. The gene calls are TRBV9 and TRBJ2-3; 8 bases are a match to TRBD2. The CDR3 is 15 residues long. The V and J ends lost 0 bases and 4 bases, in that order; junction bases with no gene match: 4. Germline CDR1 is SGDLS and CDR2 is YYNGEE. The CDR3 region has the DNA TGTGCCAGCAGCGTAGGAATAGCGGGACCAGATACGCAGTATTTT. This encodes CASSVGIAGPDTQYF.

This chain uses TRBV5-5 with TRBJ2-1, with 9 positions matching TRBD1. Per the germline V gene, CDR1 is SGHKS and CDR2 is YYEKEE (reference sequence). This CDR3 is 15 amino acids long. Germline trimming cut 4 bases from V and 8 bases from J; bases unmatched to any gene: 10. DNA of the CDR3: TGTGCCAGCAGCGGCCCCGGGACAGGGATATATGAGCAGTTCTTC. This codes for CASSGPGTGIYEQFF.

The chain has TRBV2 and TRBJ2-4; TRBD1 aligns across 8 bases. The CDR3 has 15 residues. Per the germline V gene, CDR1 is SNHLY and CDR2 is FYNNEI. Losses at the gene ends were 6 bases for V and 5 bases for J; bases not matched to a gene: 9. CDR3 coding DNA: TGTGCCAGCAGCCTAGACAGGGGTGGAGAAAACATTCAGTACTTC. It specifies CASSLDRGGENIQYF.

This clonotype occurred a few times. The J gene is TRBJ2-1, the V gene TRBV24-1, with 11 bases identical to TRBD1. Germline loops: CDR1 KGHDR, CDR2 SFDVKD. This CDR3 is built from 17 residues. The junction had 3 bases not matched to a gene; V was cut back by 3 bases and J by 0 bases. In DNA form, the CDR3 reads TGTGCCACCAGTGATGCGGACAGGGGGCCCTCCTACAATGAGCAGTTCTTC. This translates into CATSDADRGPSYNEQFF.

This clonotype was counted between two and nine times. The V and J genes are TRBV12-3 or TRBV12-4 and TRBJ2-7; 7 nucleotides line up with TRBD1. This CDR3 region has 13 residues. V lost 6 bases and J lost 6; bases outside the gene matches: 8. CDR3 sequence (DNA): TGTGCCAGCAGCTGGGACAGCGGTGGCGAGCAGTACTTC. It yields the protein CASSWDSGGEQYF.

The chain combines TRBV20-1 with TRBJ2-7, with D unclear. From germline, CDR1 is DFQATT and CDR2 SNEGSKA (reference sequence). With 0 bases removed from V and 1 base from J, the gap between germline ends came to 13 bases. This CDR3 contains 15 residues. The CDR3 spells CSARDGRVLSYEQYF. The CDR3 DNA follows: TGCAGTGCTAGAGATGGCCGGGTTTTATCCTACGAGCAGTACTTC.

This clonotype was detected ten times or more. The rearrangement joins TRBV5-1 to TRBJ1-1, with D perhaps matching TRBD1 (5 bases). There are 14 residues in the CDR3. Germline loops: CDR1 SGHRS, CDR2 YFSETQ. Trimming pared 0 bases from V and 2 bases from J, leaving 8 bases between. The CDR3 reads CASSLGGTNTEAFF. DNA of the CDR3: TGCGCCAGCAGCTTGGGAGGGACTAACACTGAAGCTTTCTTT.

This clonotype was seen only a few times. This rearrangement joins TRBV4-3 to TRBJ2-1, with 8 positions matching TRBD2. Losses at the gene ends were 0 bases for V and 9 bases for J; bases not matched to a gene: 7. The germline gives CDR1 LGHNA, CDR2 YSLEER. The CDR3 has 15 residues. CDR3 amino acids: CASSQESGSGVEQFF. CDR3 DNA sequence: TGCGCCAGCAGCCAAGAGAGCGGGAGTGGAGTTGAGCAGTTCTTC.

The table lists this clonotype with a few counts. The gene calls are TRBV25-1 and TRBJ1-2, with 8 bases identical to TRBD1. The CDR3 totals 14 residues. The V gene's germline CDR1 is MGHDK and CDR2 SYGVNS. Trimming at V came to 3 bases and at J to 5 bases, leaving 5 bases not matched to a gene. The CDR3 spells CASSERTGRYGYTF. DNA for the CDR3: TGTGCCAGCAGTGAGAGGACAGGGCGGTATGGCTACACCTTC.

This clonotype has a handful of counts. V and J are TRBV12-3 or TRBV12-4 and TRBJ1-5, with D uncertain. The ends were cut back, 3 bases at V and 8 bases at J, with 5 bases in the middle. CDR3 size: 11 residues. CDR3 in amino acids: CASSFGEPQHF. The CDR3 DNA reads TGTGCCAGCAGTTTCGGGGAGCCCCAGCATTTT.

A word on this clonotype: A read error may produce the germline difference seen at one junction end. The chain links TRBV5-1 to TRBJ2-7; TRBD1 aligns across 8 bases. This CDR3 has 14 amino acids. Germline values: CDR1 SGHRS, CDR2 YFSETQ. As DNA, the CDR3 is TGCGCCAGCAGCCTCGACAGGGGTGTTTACGAGCAGCACTTC. Encoded protein: CASSLDRGVYEQHF.

This chain joins TRBV5-5 and TRBJ2-1; the match to TRBD2 covers 12 bases. Germline CDR1 and CDR2: SGHKS and YYEKEE (reference sequence). The CDR3 runs to 16 residues. Unmatched junction bases numbered 14, after V lost 4 bases and J lost 12 bases. The CDR3 sequence is CASSPELAGGLTWQFF. CDR3 coding DNA: TGTGCCAGCAGCCCTGAACTAGCGGGGGGCCTCACGTGGCAGTTCTTC.

This clonotype appeared a few times. The chain carries TRBV28 and TRBJ2-5; TRBD1 matches 8 bases. The CDR3 runs 16 residues. The ends lost 8 bases at V and 5 bases at J; junction bases unmatched: 16. The V gene's germline CDR1 is MDHEN and CDR2 SYDVKM. CDR3 sequence (DNA): TGTGCCAGCCTACCCTGGTCCAGGGGGCTCGAGGAGACCCAGTACTTC. This gives the protein CASLPWSRGLEETQYF.

This clonotype was observed at least ten times. V is TRBV20-1 and J is TRBJ2-1, with 11 nucleotides matching TRBD2. CDR1 is DFQATT and CDR2 is SNEGSKA in the germline V gene (reference sequence). This CDR3 is 14 amino acids long. Trimming at V came to 2 bases and at J to 15 bases, leaving 12 bases not matched to a gene. The CDR3 DNA is TGCAGTGCTAGAACACAAGATACTAGCGGGAGTGTGTTCTTC. Amino acid sequence: CSARTQDTSGSVFF.

This chain joins TRBV29-1 and TRBJ2-1; 15 positions agree with TRBD2. The CDR3 spans 18 residues. Per germline, CDR1 SQVTM and CDR2 ANQGSEA. V shed 6 bases, J shed 6 bases, and the junction held 15 bases outside the gene matches. The CDR3 DNA reads as TGCAGCGTCGCCTTCGGACTAGCGGGAGGGCCTAGGGCCAATGAGCAGTTCTTC. As protein: CSVAFGLAGGPRANEQFF.

This chain joins TRBV6-1 and TRBJ2-3; D is possibly TRBD1 (7 bases). The V end was cut by 1 base, the J end by 4 bases, with 15 bases between. Germline lookup yields CDR1 MNHNS and CDR2 SASEGT. The length of the CDR3 is 16 residues. The CDR3 protein is CASSEVGGGSPDTQYF. The CDR3 DNA follows: TGTGCCAGCAGTGAAGTAGGAGGGGGCAGCCCAGATACGCAGTATTTT.

This clonotype was found many times. The chain links TRBV5-1 to TRBJ2-1; the D gene is possibly TRBD1 (6 bases). The CDR3 contains 14 residues. The germline V and J ends were trimmed by 0 bases and 9 bases, with 13 bases remaining between them. The germline V gene encodes CDR1 SGHRS and CDR2 YFSETQ. The DNA of the CDR3 is TGCGCCAGCAGCTTGGATACAGGGAGCCGTGAGCAGTTCTTC. This codes for CASSLDTGSREQFF.

A few counts support this clonotype. This chain joins TRBV7-2 and TRBJ2-1; D is unresolved. Trimming stripped 5 bases from V and 9 bases from J, with 11 bases between. CDR3 size: 12 residues. CDR1 is SGHTA and CDR2 is FQGNSA in the germline V gene. In DNA form, the CDR3 reads TGTGCCAGCAGCCCGGATGTTGGTGAGCAGTTCTTC. This encodes CASSPDVGEQFF.

J is TRBJ1-1 and V is TRBV24-1; no clear D. Trimming stripped 4 bases from V and 5 bases from J, with 13 bases between. CDR3 size: 14 residues. Per the germline V gene, CDR1 is KGHDR and CDR2 is SFDVKD. In nucleotides, the CDR3 is TGTGCCACCAGTGAGGGAGGGCGCAGGACTGAAGCTTTCTTT. This translates into CATSEGGRRTEAFF.